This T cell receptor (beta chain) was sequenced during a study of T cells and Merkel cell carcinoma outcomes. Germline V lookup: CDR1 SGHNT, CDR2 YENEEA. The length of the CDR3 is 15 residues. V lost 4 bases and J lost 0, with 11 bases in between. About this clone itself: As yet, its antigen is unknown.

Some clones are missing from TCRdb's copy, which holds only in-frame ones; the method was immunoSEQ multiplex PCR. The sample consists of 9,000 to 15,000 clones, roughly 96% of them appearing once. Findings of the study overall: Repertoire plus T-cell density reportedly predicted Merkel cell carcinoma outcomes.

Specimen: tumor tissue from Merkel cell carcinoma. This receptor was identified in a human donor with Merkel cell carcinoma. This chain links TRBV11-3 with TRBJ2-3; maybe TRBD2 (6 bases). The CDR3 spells CASSSLASSTDTQYF. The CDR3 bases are TGTGCCAGCAGCTCCCTAGCGTCTAGCACAGATACGCAGTATTTT.